Here is one T cell receptor beta chain with its context. Antigen: not known. This CDR3 is 17 amino acids long. V lost 2 bases, J lost 4 bases, and 20 bases lay in between. CDR1 LNHDA and CDR2 SQIVND come from the germline V gene (reference sequence). Amplified TCR beta CDR3 regions derived from RNA transcripts. Primed by the HTBI set, a first-round RT-PCR was run on the TCR CDR3. TCRdb re-analysed the multiplex PCR reads in MiXCR, keeping a single row per CDR3 protein. The sample has around 250,000 distinct CDR3 sequences, less than 20% seen once. The source of the sample is a study of T cells in Graves' hyperthyroidism and ophthalmopathy. Overall study results and limits: The authors' 13 V-J model separated ophthalmopathy from stable hyperthyroidism.

Patients showing uncontrolled infection, other autoimmune disease, pregnancy or lactation were ineligible. Sequencing was done on a sample of blood. This TCR derives from a woman between 18 and 29 years old with Graves' ophthalmopathy. This chain uses TRBV19 with TRBJ1-2; perhaps TRBD1 as D (6 bases). The CDR3 spells CASSISPPLDRIYGYTF. The CDR3 coding sequence is TGTGCCAGTAGTATATCCCCACCCTTGGACAGAATCTATGGCTACACCTTC.